The clone carrying this TCR beta chain was counted between two and nine times. This record comes from a study of blood T cells in healthy people across ages. Combining a sample-barcoded 5' primer with a J-beta primer mix, a second PCR ran for 7 to 11 cycles. TCRdb re-derived calls from the 5' RACE reads in MiXCR, one entry per CDR3 protein. Among hundreds of thousands of distinct CDR3 sequences listed, around 48% were seen once. In germline, CDR1 is SQVTM, CDR2 ANQGSEA. V shed 3 bases and J shed 4 bases, with 4 bases lying between them. The CDR3 length is 11 residues. The rearrangement uses TRBV29-1 and TRBJ2-1; D is unresolved. Source material: blood. The receptor was derived from an elderly man in good health. In nucleotides, the CDR3 is TGCAGCGTTGACAGTTACAATGAGCAGTTCTTC. This sequence encodes CSVDSYNEQFF.